The 23 T cell receptor beta chains below all came from one sample that was sequenced in a study of cytomegalovirus exposure and HLA in healthy donors. The primer mix had 60 Vbeta and 13 Jbeta primers. Profiled with immunoSEQ multiplex PCR; TCRdb holds only in-frame clones, not every one. The table has more than 200,000 clones, roughly four fifths seen once. Sequencing input: PBMCs. These receptor sequences come from a girl aged 2-10 years in good health and CMV-seronegative.

This clone was detected once. This chain links TRBV6-1 with TRBJ1-4; D gene unclear. Trimming removed 6 bases at V and 7 bases at J, with 15 bases between. Germline lookup yields CDR1 MNHNS and CDR2 SASEGT. The CDR3 length is 14 residues. This CDR3 is CASRERGVREKLFF. In DNA form, the CDR3 reads TGTGCCAGCAGGGAGAGAGGCGTTCGTGAAAAACTGTTTTTT.

This clone was observed a few times. This sequence joins TRBV15 and TRBJ1-4, with 9 bases identical to TRBD1. Per the germline V gene, CDR1 is LNHNV and CDR2 is YYDKDF (reference sequence). The CDR3 length is 14 residues. Trimming took 3 bases from V and 8 from J; bases not matched to a gene: 4. This CDR3 reads CATSSHRGREKLFF. CDR3 nucleotides: TGTGCCACCAGCAGTCACAGGGGGCGAGAAAAACTGTTTTTT.

This chain joins TRBV4-1 and TRBJ2-1, with D unresolved. The length of the CDR3 is 11 residues. Germline assignment: CDR1 MGHRA and CDR2 YSYEKL. Trimming shortened V by 2 bases and J by 7 bases, and 3 bases separated the two germline ends. Here the CDR3 reads CASSQSNEQFF. The CDR3 DNA reads TGCGCCAGCAGCCAATCAAATGAGCAGTTCTTC.

The chain is built from TRBV6-1 and TRBJ1-6; 9 positions agree with TRBD1. The trim removed 7 bases at V and 8 bases at J, leaving 3 bases unmatched. The CDR3 consists of 13 residues. The germline V gene has CDR1 MNHNS and CDR2 SASEGT. CDR3 nucleotide sequence: TGTGCCAGCAACCGACAGGGGGATTCACCCCTCCACTTT. This gives the protein CASNRQGDSPLHF.

This clone was detected only once. The V gene is TRBV10-3, the J gene TRBJ1-2, with D possibly TRBD1 on 6 matching bases. V gave up 4 bases and J gave up 5 bases, with 17 bases separating them. This CDR3 has 15 amino acids. Germline V gene lookup returns CDR1 ENHRY and CDR2 SYGVKD. The CDR3 reads CAISGVSGTLYGYTF. The CDR3 DNA reads as TGTGCCATCAGTGGGGTTTCGGGGACATTATATGGCTACACCTTC.

The J gene is TRBJ1-2, the V gene TRBV19; 7 bases agree with TRBD1. The CDR3 consists of 17 residues. V shed 5 bases and J 3 bases; nucleotides not matched to a gene: 15. Germline CDR1 and CDR2: LNHDA and SQIVND (reference sequence). This CDR3 is CASSDRTGRGWYYGYTF. As DNA, the CDR3 is TGTGCCAGTAGTGACAGGACAGGAAGAGGCTGGTACTATGGCTACACCTTC. Supplemented by reference TRBV19 and TRBJ1-2, the full variable domain reads DGGITQSPKYLFRKEGQNVTLSCEQNLNHDAMYWYRQDPGQGLRLIYYSQIVNDFQKGDIAEGYSVSREKKESFPLTVTSAQKNPTAFYLCASSDRTGRGWYYGYTFGSGTRLTVV.

The rearrangement uses TRBV19 and TRBJ1-6, with 10 bases matching TRBD1. Germline CDR1 and CDR2: LNHDA and SQIVND (reference sequence). Trimming took 6 bases from V and 8 from J; bases not matched to a gene: 1. The CDR3 has 13 amino acids. The CDR3 bases are TGTGCCAGTAGGGGGACAGGGGATTCACCCCTCCACTTT. It is translated as CASRGTGDSPLHF.

V is TRBV5-6 and J is TRBJ2-7, with 8 nucleotides matching TRBD1. J was trimmed by 7 bases and V by 4 bases; bases with no gene match: 19. From germline, CDR1 is SGHDT and CDR2 YYEEEE. This CDR3 is built from 17 residues. CDR3 in amino acids: CASSQVRERTGLGEQYF. The CDR3 nucleotides read TGTGCCAGCAGCCAGGTCCGGGAGCGGACAGGGTTGGGTGAGCAGTACTTC.

The J gene is TRBJ2-7, the V gene TRBV19; D perhaps matches TRBD1 (5 bases). CDR1 is LNHDA and CDR2 is SQIVND in the germline V gene (reference sequence). The CDR3 totals 12 residues. The V end was cut by 5 bases, the J end by 6 bases, with 11 bases between. The chain's CDR3 is CASSPNDSEQYF. CDR3 nucleotide sequence: TGTGCCAGTAGTCCAAACGACAGCGAGCAGTACTTC. The full variable domain, its missing parts supplied by reference TRBV19 and TRBJ2-7, is DGGITQSPKYLFRKEGQNVTLSCEQNLNHDAMYWYRQDPGQGLRLIYYSQIVNDFQKGDIAEGYSVSREKKESFPLTVTSAQKNPTAFYLCASSPNDSEQYFGPGTRLTVT.

The J gene is TRBJ1-2, the V gene TRBV19; perhaps TRBD1 as D (6 bases). V lost 8 bases and J lost 7, with 11 bases in between. The CDR3 length is 11 residues. Per germline, CDR1 LNHDA and CDR2 SQIVND (reference sequence). This CDR3 reads CASGRGPGYTF. DNA of the CDR3: TGTGCCAGTGGGCGGGGGCCTGGCTACACCTTC.

V is TRBV7-2 and J is TRBJ2-7; D remains unclear. V lost 5 bases and J lost 1, with 3 bases in between. This CDR3 comprises 11 residues. CDR1 is SGHTA, CDR2 FQGNSA, per germline. CDR3 in amino acids: CASSASYEQYF. The CDR3 nucleotides read TGTGCCAGCAGCGCGTCCTACGAGCAGTACTTC.

The chain joins TRBV7-9 to TRBJ2-7, with D possibly being TRBD2 (6 bases). The V end lost 5 bases, the J end lost 5 bases, and 10 bases lay between the germline ends. This CDR3 is built from 12 residues. The germline CDR1 and CDR2 sequences are SEHNR and FQNEAQ (reference sequence). The CDR3 spells CASSVGGDEQYF. The CDR3 DNA is TGTGCCAGCAGCGTCGGGGGAGACGAGCAGTACTTC.

This chain joins TRBV6-1 and TRBJ1-5; D remains unclear. The CDR3 covers 16 residues. CDR1 is MNHNS, CDR2 SASEGT, per germline. V was trimmed by 3 bases and J by 4 bases, leaving 16 bases between them. The CDR3 is CASSESFALSNQPQHF. The CDR3 DNA follows: TGTGCCAGCAGTGAGAGTTTTGCTCTCTCTAATCAGCCCCAGCATTTT.

This clone has a single count. The chain combines TRBV7-2 with TRBJ2-1, with 8 bases matching TRBD2. CDR1 SGHTA and CDR2 FQGNSA come from the germline V gene. The CDR3 is 16 amino acids. Trimming cost V 5 bases and J 8 bases; bases outside gene matches: 14. CDR3 nucleotide sequence: TGTGCCAGCAGCCCTAGAGGACTAGCCCAATCCCATGAGCAGTTCTTC. Encoded protein: CASSPRGLAQSHEQFF.

Notes on this clone: The junction departs from the called germline gene at one end, perhaps through a read error. Other DNA variants within this sample encode the same CDR3. J is TRBJ1-2 and V is TRBV18; 9 positions match TRBD1. The length of the CDR3 is 14 residues. CDR1 and CDR2 (germline): KGHSH, LQKENI. This chain's CDR3 is CASSPIGQGYGYTF. The CDR3, as DNA: TGCGCCAGCTCACCAATCGGACAGGGGTATGGCTACACCTTC.

The count of this clone is one. The gene calls are TRBV6-1 and TRBJ1-3; D not certain. V was cut by 2 bases and J by 0 bases, with 11 bases left in between. From germline, CDR1 is MNHNS and CDR2 SASEGT. CDR3 length: 16 amino acids. This chain's CDR3 is CASSEFTTISGNTIYF. In DNA, the CDR3 is TGTGCCAGCAGTGAATTCACCACAATCTCTGGAAACACCATATATTTT.

This chain links TRBV13 with TRBJ2-2; D ambiguous. Germline-derived CDR1 and CDR2 are PRHDT and FYEKMQ (reference sequence). The CDR3 length is 16 residues. V was clipped by 0 bases and J by 0 bases, with 8 bases between them. CDR3 DNA: TGTGCCAGCAGCTTAGGCGGGTCTTCGAACACCGGGGAGCTGTTTTTT. Residues: CASSLGGSSNTGELFF.

The genes are TRBV25-1 and TRBJ2-7, with 8 bases fitting TRBD1. With 5 bases clipped from V and 1 base from J, the junction kept 7 bases outside the gene matches. Looked up from germline, CDR1 is MGHDK and CDR2 is SYGVNS. CDR3 size: 15 residues. The CDR3 DNA reads TGTGCCAGCAGTTCAAACAGGGGGGAGTCCTACGAGCAGTACTTC. Translation gives CASSSNRGESYEQYF.

J is TRBJ2-7 and V is TRBV6-5; a possible D gene is TRBD1 (5 bases). Germline V gene sequence: CDR1 MNHEY, CDR2 SVGAGI. The length of the CDR3 is 14 residues. V was pared by 4 bases and J by 0 bases, with 10 bases between. CDR3 DNA: TGTGCCAGCAGTTTTGACAGAAACTCCTACGAGCAGTACTTC. Translated: CASSFDRNSYEQYF.

The chain joins TRBV19 to TRBJ1-2; D is unresolved. The CDR3 sequence is 15 residues long. Per germline, CDR1 LNHDA and CDR2 SQIVND (reference sequence). Trimming pared 0 bases from V and 4 bases from J, leaving 12 bases between. The CDR3 sequence: CASSIDMGEIYGYTF. The CDR3 nucleotides read TGTGCCAGTAGTATAGATATGGGCGAGATCTATGGCTACACCTTC. The whole variable domain, remainder taken from reference TRBV19 and TRBJ1-2, is DGGITQSPKYLFRKEGQNVTLSCEQNLNHDAMYWYRQDPGQGLRLIYYSQIVNDFQKGDIAEGYSVSREKKESFPLTVTSAQKNPTAFYLCASSIDMGEIYGYTFGSGTRLTVV.

The chain has TRBV27 and TRBJ2-2; 9 bases agree with TRBD1. The CDR3 runs 17 residues. The V gene's germline CDR1 is MNHEY and CDR2 SMNVEV (reference sequence). V shed 2 bases, J shed 5 bases, and the junction held 9 bases outside the gene matches. CDR3 bases: TGTGCCAGCAGTTTAAGCTGGGGGACAGGGATGACCGGGGAGCTGTTTTTT. This translates into CASSLSWGTGMTGELFF.

This clone was recorded a few times. This chain joins TRBV6-6 and TRBJ2-1, with TRBD2 matching 13 bases. Germline values: CDR1 MNHNY, CDR2 SVGAGI (reference sequence). The CDR3 totals 16 residues. The V and J ends lost 6 bases and 0 bases, in that order; junction bases with no gene match: 2. The CDR3 reads CASSWTSGSSYNEQFF. The CDR3 DNA follows: TGTGCCAGCAGCTGGACTAGCGGGAGCTCCTACAATGAGCAGTTCTTC.

The chain has TRBV5-6 and TRBJ2-3; 9 nucleotides align to TRBD2. Germline CDR1 is SGHDT and CDR2 is YYEEEE. V lost 2 bases to trimming and J lost 4 bases; unmatched junction nucleotides: 5. There are 15 residues in the CDR3. The DNA for the CDR3 is TGTGCCAGCAGCTTTGGGACTAGCAATTCAGATACGCAGTATTTT. Amino acid sequence: CASSFGTSNSDTQYF.